The present entry profiles one T cell receptor (beta chain) with its context. Its specificity is unknown. V shed 0 bases and J shed 4 bases, with 12 bases lying between them. The CDR3 is 16 amino acids. CDR1 and CDR2 (germline): MGHRA, YSYEKL. The sample originates from a study of cytomegalovirus exposure and HLA in healthy donors. Broader study findings: In a later analysis, TCR association rates varied by HLA locus: DRB1 most, HLA-C fewest. Likely technical artifact: a cluster of highly shared sequence variants.

Each donor's status was that of a healthy bone marrow donor. Donors were ostensibly healthy at sampling, although undocumented immune exposures were probable. Amplification used 60 Vbeta primers and 13 Jbeta primers. TCRdb keeps only in-frame clones here, not all; method: immunoSEQ multiplex PCR. Here the sample spans 100,000 to 150,000 clones, approximately 80% being singletons. The chain joins TRBV4-1 to TRBJ1-4, with D tentatively TRBD1 (5 bases). The origin of this receptor is a man aged 18 to 29 in good health and CMV-seropositive. Sequenced: PBMCs. CDR3 protein: CASSQDWGVINEKLFF. For the CDR3, the DNA is TGCGCCAGCAGCCAAGATTGGGGGGTTATTAATGAAAAACTGTTTTTT.